This T cell receptor beta chain was recovered during a study of blood T cell repertoires in COVID-19. Study context: Acute and convalescent COVID-19 samples came from the United States, Italy and Spain. In each case, the material was cDNA or gDNA derived from T cells, B-cell-depleted T cells, or PBMCs.

This clone came up a few times. Source study methods: Estimates of nucleated cell counts were drawn from the amplification of reference gene primers. Assay used: immunoSEQ multiplex PCR; TCRdb lists only in-frame clones, some missing. The V and J calls and clone size are taken from that table; D and trimming were inferred from the DNA. Seen here are roughly 90,000 clones, roughly 88% observed once, and the top ten hold 25% to 40%. Germline assignment: CDR1 SEHNR and CDR2 FQNEAQ (reference sequence). The CDR3 has 14 residues. V shed 7 bases and J 5 bases; nucleotides not matched to a gene: 5. This clonotype was sampled from a woman at least 80 years old with active or convalescent COVID-19. The sequencing input was peripheral blood. The genes are TRBV7-9 and TRBJ1-6; 7 nucleotides line up with TRBD1. The CDR3 region has the DNA TGTGCCAGCAACCTAGGGGGCAATAATTCACCCCTCCACTTT. Protein sequence: CASNLGGNNSPLHF.